This T cell receptor (beta chain) was obtained from a study of T cells in tuberculosis. The J segment lost 4 bases and the V segment lost 4 bases, leaving 5 bases of the junction unmatched. Germline V gene data show CDR1 as SGHTA and CDR2 as FQGNSA. This CDR3 has 16 amino acids. Sequencing of TCR-alpha and TCR-beta chains was unpaired. Clones were read by immunoSEQ multiplex PCR, and TCRdb kept only the in-frame ones, dropping some. The sample contains approximately 100,000 clones, just over 90% of which appear only once. Cells were sorted from thawed PBMC rested overnight and stained with GMM-loaded CD1B tetramer, viability dye and anti-CD3. The lipid loaded on the CD1B tetramers was C32 glucose monomycolate from Rhodococcus equi. PBMC for tetramer sorting were first depleted of CD14-expressing monocytes. Approximately 100,000 tetramer-negative cells were sorted from each donor.

The source material was CD1b-GMM tetramer-negative cells sorted from PBMCs. The gene calls are TRBV7-2 and TRBJ1-6; 9 bases line up with TRBD1. The TCR was taken from an adult woman with latent tuberculosis. As DNA, the CDR3 is TGTGCCAGCAGCTCCATTGACAGGGGGTATAATTCACCCCTCCACTTT. Protein: CASSSIDRGYNSPLHF.